This T cell receptor (beta chain) was observed in a study of identical twins. Points from the study as a whole: Excess twin sharing in beta out-of-frame sequences was weaker.

The V end was cut by 4 bases, the J end by 6 bases, with 8 bases between. The CDR3 is 12 amino acids. This clonotype was found many times. Its specificity is unknown. A universal primer site was created by template switching, with the cDNA bearing unique molecular identifiers. A single record per CDR3 protein comes from TCRdb applying MiXCR to the 5' RACE reads. The repertoire holds about 460,000 distinct CDR3 sequences, with 13% to 15% as singletons. Another study also made use of these data, one on yellow fever vaccine responses in identical twins.

The TCR was taken from a young woman in good health. Input material: CD4+ T cells sorted from blood. The chain uses TRBV12-3 or TRBV12-4 and TRBJ2-3; D remains unclear. CDR3 coding DNA: TGTGCCAGCAGTTCCATCGAGGATACGCAGTATTTT. This encodes CASSSIEDTQYF.